This entry concerns a single TCR beta chain. The record originates from a study of T-cell reconstitution after alpha-beta-depleted transplantation in children. The library targeted TCRbeta and was prepared with unique molecular identifiers. TCRdb re-called the PCR reads with MiXCR, one entry per CDR3 protein. In the table there are 530,000 or so distinct CDR3 sequences, over 25% of which are singletons. Trimming took 4 bases from V and 0 from J; bases not matched to a gene: 9. CDR3 length: 17 residues. Germline V gives CDR1 SGHRS, CDR2 YFSETQ. This sample comprised PBMCs, obtained before TCRalphabeta/CD19-depleted stem cell transplant. The TCR was taken from a boy less than two years old with Wiskott-Aldrich syndrome, due to receive a stem cell transplant. V and J are TRBV5-1 and TRBJ2-7, with 11 nucleotides matching TRBD2. The CDR3 spells CASSRGLAEFGSYEQYF. The CDR3 coding sequence is TGCGCCAGCAGCAGGGGACTAGCGGAATTTGGCTCCTACGAGCAGTACTTC.